The rows below give T cell receptor beta chains drawn from one sample of a study of blood T cell repertoires in COVID-19. The protocol was immunoSEQ multiplex PCR, while the TCRdb copy is restricted to in-frame clones and leaves out a portion. Among some 67,000 clones listed, about 89% were seen once. Source material: peripheral blood. The origin of the receptors is a man aged 45-65 years with active COVID-19. CDR3s include the opening cysteine and the closing phenylalanine or tryptophan. D genes are given only for firm matches. Expanded clones are given a class, and other clones once, few, many or no size at all.

TRBJ1-5,TRBD1,TRBV19,NA,CASRARQGDSNQPQHF,TGTGCCAGTAGGGCCCGACAGGGGGATAGCAATCAGCCCCAGCATTTT
TRBJ2-7,TRBD2,TRBV23-1,NA,CASRISSGSRSYEQYF,TGCGCCAGCAGGATCTCTAGCGGGAGTCGGTCCTACGAGCAGTACTTC
TRBJ2-1,NA,TRBV6-5,once,CASSSYSPTANNEQFF,TGTGCCAGCAGTTCCTATTCGCCTACAGCTAACAATGAGCAGTTCTTC
TRBJ2-2,TRBD1,TRBV5-1,NA,CASSFDRVQAGELFF,TGCGCCAGCAGCTTCGACAGGGTACAGGCCGGGGAGCTGTTTTTT
TRBJ2-1,NA,TRBV6-5,NA,CASRGLQSSYNEQFF,TGTGCCAGCCGGGGACTCCAGAGCTCCTACAATGAGCAGTTCTTC
TRBJ2-5,TRBD2,TRBV9,NA,CASSVEAGGVLETQYF,TGTGCCAGCAGCGTAGAGGCGGGAGGCGTCTTAGAGACCCAGTACTTC
TRBJ2-2,NA,TRBV2,NA,CASSVKGGDTGELFF,TGTGCCAGCAGTGTAAAGGGGGGGGACACCGGGGAGCTGTTTTTT
TRBJ1-1,NA,TRBV5-6,NA,CASSSAGADTEAFF,TGTGCCAGCAGCTCGGCAGGAGCGGACACTGAAGCTTTCTTT
TRBJ2-7,NA,TRBV7-2,few,CASSPQPGLGEQYF,TGTGCCAGCAGCCCCCAACCGGGGTTAGGGGAGCAGTACTTC
TRBJ1-2,TRBD1,TRBV10-3,NA,CAIRQGNYGYTF,TGTGCCATCAGACAGGGGAACTATGGCTACACCTTC
TRBJ1-3,NA,TRBV9,NA,CASSVEGRFLSGNTIYF,TGTGCCAGCAGCGTAGAAGGCAGGTTCCTCTCTGGAAACACCATATATTTT
TRBJ2-3,TRBD2,TRBV7-8,NA,CASSKREGLAVTDTQYF,TGTGCCAGCAGCAAACGGGAGGGACTAGCGGTCACAGATACGCAGTATTTT
TRBJ1-1,NA,TRBV6-2/TRBV6-3,NA,CASSYSITSRMMNTEAFF,TGTGCCAGCAGTTACTCGATCACTAGTAGGATGATGAACACTGAAGCTTTCTTT
TRBJ2-7,TRBD2,TRBV5-5,NA,CASSLLPGTSVAYEQYF,TGTGCCAGCAGCTTGTTACCCGGGACTAGCGTTGCCTACGAGCAGTACTTC
TRBJ2-7,TRBD1,TRBV28,NA,CASSLPDRMYEQYF,TGTGCCAGCAGTTTACCGGACAGGATGTACGAGCAGTACTTC
TRBJ1-1,NA,TRBV7-9,NA,CASSYPTRRVGNTEAFF,TGTGCCAGCAGCTACCCGACAAGAAGAGTGGGGAACACTGAAGCTTTCTTT
TRBJ2-7,TRBD2,TRBV30,NA,CAWSDRGLAAFTYEQYF,TGTGCCTGGAGTGACCGGGGACTAGCGGCCTTTACCTACGAGCAGTACTTC
TRBJ1-2,NA,TRBV9,few,CASSVYEVGYGYTF,TGTGCCAGCAGCGTATACGAGGTTGGCTATGGCTACACCTTC
TRBJ1-3,TRBD1,TRBV5-1,NA,CASSLTGAGNTIYF,TGCGCCAGCAGCTTGACAGGGGCGGGAAACACCATATATTTT
TRBJ2-1,NA,TRBV6-5,NA,CASSLSGPYNEQFF,TGTGCCAGCAGTCTTAGCGGCCCCTACAATGAGCAGTTCTTC
TRBJ2-2,NA,TRBV5-1,NA,CASSLIPSDNTGELFF,TGCGCCAGCAGCTTGATCCCTAGCGATAACACCGGGGAGCTGTTTTTT
TRBJ1-6,NA,TRBV5-4,few,CASSLARVSSPLHF,TGTGCCAGCAGCTTGGCCAGGGTTAGTTCACCCCTCCACTTT
TRBJ2-5,NA,TRBV4-3,NA,CASSQGLWTSGETQYF,TGCGCCAGCAGCCAAGGACTTTGGACGAGCGGGGAGACCCAGTACTTC
TRBJ1-2,TRBD1,TRBV3-1/TRBV3-2,NA,CASSQERQGDYGYTF,TGTGCCAGCAGCCAAGAGAGGCAGGGGGACTATGGCTACACCTTC
TRBJ1-2,TRBD1,TRBV6-6,NA,CASSPKTGGGYGYTF,TGTGCCAGCAGTCCTAAAACAGGGGGTGGCTATGGCTACACCTTC
TRBJ2-7,TRBD1,TRBV28,NA,CASSLPDRRSYEQYF,TGTGCCAGCAGTCTCCCGGACAGGAGATCCTACGAGCAGTACTTC
TRBJ2-4,TRBD2,TRBV7-8,NA,CASSSGLAGGLAKNIQYF,TGTGCCAGCAGCTCGGGACTAGCGGGAGGATTAGCCAAAAACATTCAGTACTTC
TRBJ1-4,TRBD1,TRBV7-8,NA,CASSLADRVSREKLFF,TGTGCCAGCAGCTTAGCCGACAGGGTCTCACGTGAAAAACTGTTTTTT
TRBJ2-6,NA,TRBV27,few,CASSTQDMSSGANVLTF,TGTGCCAGCAGCACACAGGATATGAGCTCTGGGGCCAACGTCCTGACTTTC
TRBJ1-2,NA,TRBV27,few,CASSPFGYGYTF,TGTGCCAGCAGTCCGTTCGGCTATGGCTACACCTTC
TRBJ1-6,TRBD1,TRBV6-5,NA,CASSLRQGNSPLHF,TGTGCCAGCAGTTTACGACAGGGTAATTCACCCCTCCACTTT
TRBJ2-3,TRBD2,TRBV7-3,NA,CASSFGLAGSADTQYF,TGTGCCAGCAGCTTCGGACTAGCGGGATCGGCAGATACGCAGTATTTT
TRBJ2-5,NA,TRBV5-1,NA,CASSLSSETQYF,TGCGCCAGCAGCTTGTCTTCAGAGACCCAGTACTTC
TRBJ1-2,NA,TRBV2,NA,CAILTPRHYGYTF,TGTGCCATCCTGACACCAAGGCACTATGGCTACACCTTC
TRBJ2-1,TRBD2,TRBV19,few,CASSMGLAEHNEQFF,TGTGCCAGTAGTATGGGGCTAGCGGAGCACAATGAGCAGTTCTTC
TRBJ2-5,TRBD2,TRBV7-3,NA,CASSDLAGGRETQYF,TGTGCCAGCAGCGACCTAGCGGGAGGACGAGAGACCCAGTACTTC
TRBJ1-5,NA,TRBV2,NA,CASSDAGRQPQHF,TGTGCCAGCAGTGATGCAGGGAGGCAGCCCCAGCATTTT
TRBJ1-2,NA,TRBV29-1,NA,CSVGSYNYGYTF,TGCAGCGTTGGTTCCTACAACTATGGCTACACCTTC
TRBJ2-5,TRBD1,TRBV18,NA,CASSSTGAKETQYF,TGTGCCAGCTCATCCACAGGGGCGAAAGAGACCCAGTACTTC
TRBJ1-1,NA,TRBV7-2,NA,CASSLGIGTIGGFTEAFF,TGTGCCAGCAGCTTAGGGATCGGGACCATCGGAGGGTTCACTGAAGCTTTCTTT
TRBJ1-2,TRBD1,TRBV29-1,many,CSVEEGTGYGYTF,TGCAGCGTTGAAGAAGGGACAGGATATGGCTACACCTTC
TRBJ2-1,TRBD1,TRBV7-2,NA,CASRGTGKQFF,TGTGCCAGCAGGGGGACAGGGAAACAGTTCTTC
TRBJ1-1,NA,TRBV4-3,NA,CASSQDPAGLDTEAFF,TGCGCCAGCAGCCAAGATCCTGCGGGTCTGGACACTGAAGCTTTCTTT
TRBJ1-3,NA,TRBV5-1,NA,CASSLETGAAFTIYF,TGCGCCAGCAGCTTGGAGACAGGCGCCGCCTTCACCATATATTTT
TRBJ2-3,NA,TRBV5-1,NA,CASSPQGWEADTQYF,TGCGCCAGCAGCCCACAGGGGTGGGAGGCAGATACGCAGTATTTT
TRBJ2-7,NA,TRBV27,few,CASSLSGGYEQYF,TGTGCCAGCAGTTTATCGGGAGGATACGAGCAGTACTTC
TRBJ2-1,TRBD2,TRBV10-3,NA,CAISETSSSGSWDNEQFF,TGTGCCATCAGTGAAACTTCCTCTAGCGGGAGTTGGGACAATGAGCAGTTCTTC
TRBJ2-7,NA,TRBV19,once,CATLTKTGKNSYEQYF,TGTGCCACCCTGACAAAAACGGGAAAAAATTCCTACGAGCAGTACTTC